Below are 7 T cell receptor beta chains sequenced from a single sample in a study of CD4 and CD8 cells across lung adenocarcinoma regions. Each CDR3 protein is one row after TCRdb ran MiXCR on the PCR reads. This table has 8,200 or so distinct CDR3 sequences, 50% to 65% appearing once. The sample was CD8+ T cells from the center of a lung tumor. The receptors shown here come from a female donor with lung adenocarcinoma. The CD4 and CD8 labels of this study may be unreliable.

This clonotype was observed a handful of times. Germline is not matched at one junction end, which may reflect a read error. The J gene is TRBJ2-5, the V gene TRBV10-3; D gene ambiguous. Germline CDR1 and CDR2: ENHRY and SYGVKD. CDR3 length: 11 residues. CDR3 DNA: TGTGCGGGTGGAGCGCAAGAGACGCAGTACTTT. Translating gives CAGGAQETQYF.

This clonotype was observed once. This chain connects TRBV7-6 to TRBJ2-3; TRBD1 might be the D (6 bases). The J call is doubtful: the DNA matches TRBJ2-5 better. The length of the CDR3 is 15 residues. In germline, CDR1 is SGHVS, CDR2 FNYEAQ. This CDR3 reads CASGLEGDDAETQYF. DNA of the CDR3: TGTGCCAGCGGCCTAGAGGGGGACGACGCAGAGACCCAGTACTTC.

This clonotype was counted only a few times. The rearrangement joins TRBV6-1 to TRBJ1-6; the D gene is possibly TRBD1 (5 bases). The germline V and J ends were trimmed by 0 bases and 8 bases, with 11 bases remaining between them. The CDR3 is 15 residues long. Germline V gene lookup returns CDR1 MNHNS and CDR2 SASEGT. The CDR3 nucleotides are TGTGCCAGCAGTGAAGCAAAGGGAGGGGATTCACCCCTCCACTTT. It translates to CASSEAKGGDSPLHF.

This clonotype was recorded many times. The chain links TRBV14 to TRBJ2-5, with 11 bases identical to TRBD2. The germline V gene has CDR1 SGHDN and CDR2 FVKESK. V lost 2 bases, J lost 2 bases, and 13 bases stayed unmatched. The CDR3 has 19 residues. CDR3 sequence reads: CASSQLSLSSGRRQETQYF. In DNA, the CDR3 is TGTGCCAGCAGCCAACTCTCTCTCTCTAGCGGGAGGAGACAAGAGACCCAGTACTTC.

This clonotype has more than one count but fewer than ten. The rearrangement joins TRBV7-8 to TRBJ2-7, with D perhaps TRBD1 or TRBD2 (5 bases each). Trimming stripped 0 bases from V and 2 bases from J, with 8 bases between. The CDR3 extends over 14 amino acids. The germline gives CDR1 SGHVS, CDR2 FQNEAQ. CDR3 amino acids: CASSLAGGTYEQYF. CDR3 in DNA: TGTGCCAGCAGCTTAGCTGGGGGAACCTACGAGCAGTACTTC. Drawing the rest from reference TRBV7-8 and TRBJ2-7, the complete variable domain is GAGVSQSPRYKVAKRGQDVALRCDPISGHVSLFWYQQALGQGPEFLTYFQNEAQLDKSGLPSDRFFAERPEGSVSTLKIQRTQQEDSAVYLCASSLAGGTYEQYFGPGTRLTVT.

The chain combines TRBV18 with TRBJ2-1, with 7 bases matching TRBD1. The end of the DNA fits TRBJ2-7 better, so the J call may be wrong. This CDR3 spans 15 amino acids. CDR1 and CDR2 from the germline V gene are KGHSH and LQKENI. The CDR3 coding sequence is TGTGCCAGCTCACCCATGACAGGGAACGAGTACGAGCAGTACTTC. Amino acids: CASSPMTGNEYEQYF.

In the case of this clonotype: Germline and junction disagree at one end, which may indicate a read error. The chain joins TRBV6-1 to TRBJ2-3, with 12 nucleotides matching TRBD2. This CDR3 has 15 amino acids. The V gene's germline CDR1 is MNHNS and CDR2 SASEGT. CDR3 DNA sequence: TGTGCCAGCAGTCGAGGACTAGCGGGACAAGGGACCCAGTATTTC. Its protein product is CASSRGLAGQGTQYF.